The rows below give T cell receptor beta chains drawn from one sample of a study of stem cell transplantation in POMP-related autoinflammatory disease. Produced via immunoSEQ multiplex PCR; TCRdb's table is partial and in-frame only. The sample lists roughly 70,000 clones; approximately 91% were seen once. The sequencing here drew on CD4+ T cells from PBMCs, taken after stem cell transplantation. The source is a human patient with POMP-related autoinflammation and immune dysregulation (PRAID). Some T cells may have come from the graft donor. Both conserved end residues are part of each CDR3. D genes are given only for firm matches. Clone size is given for some rows only: seen once, a few or many times, or a class if the clone is expanded.

cdr3_nt cdr3_aa d_call v_call clone_size j_call
TGCGCCAGCAGCTTGGAAGGGGAGGGCTACACCTTC CASSLEGEGYTF . TRBV5-1 . TRBJ1-2
TGTGCCAGCTCACCGCAGGCTACCTATAATTCACCCCTCCACTTT CASSPQATYNSPLHF . TRBV18 . TRBJ1-6
TGTGCCAGCAGCCCCAGTCGGGAGGGAAATGAGCAGTTCTTC CASSPSREGNEQFF TRBD2 TRBV11-1 . TRBJ2-1
TGTGCCAGCAGCCAACAGGGGGGGGTTAGCAATCAGCCCCAGCATTTT CASSQQGGVSNQPQHF TRBD1 TRBV4-2 . TRBJ1-5
TGTGCCAGCAGTTTTCTCAACCCCTTCCAAGGGACCCAGTACTTC CASSFLNPFQGTQYF . TRBV28 . TRBJ2-5
TGTGCCAGCAGCGGGCTGGGCAGGGCGGCGTACACCGGGGAGCTGTTTTTT CASSGLGRAAYTGELFF . TRBV7-2 once TRBJ2-2
TGCGCCAGCATCCGAAACTTACAGGCCAAAAACATTCAGTACTTC CASIRNLQAKNIQYF . TRBV5-1 . TRBJ2-4
TGTGCCAGCTCACCACCAATAGAGACCCAGTACTTC CASSPPIETQYF . TRBV18 . TRBJ2-5
TGTGCCACCAGCAGAGATCGCCGGGACAGGGTGCTCTTC CATSRDRRDRVLF TRBD1 TRBV15 . TRBJ2-1
TGTGCCAGCAGTGAAGTTGGCAGGGGAAGGTCCCTCCACTTT CASSEVGRGRSLHF . TRBV6-1 . TRBJ1-6
TGCAGCGTCGTGGGGCACAGCGACTACGAGCAGTACTTC CSVVGHSDYEQYF . TRBV29-1 . TRBJ2-7
TGTGCCACCAGTGCCCCGACAGGGACGGGCACCGGGGAGCTGTTTTTT CATSAPTGTGTGELFF TRBD1 TRBV24-1 . TRBJ2-2
TGTGCCAGCAGTAAGTGGGGGGCGTCCCACAATGAGCAGTTCTTC CASSKWGASHNEQFF . TRBV28 . TRBJ2-1
TGCGCCAGCAGCAAGGGACAGGGGCCCAACACAGATACGCAGTATTTT CASSKGQGPNTDTQYF TRBD1 TRBV5-1 . TRBJ2-3
TGTGCCCACACTCCGGGACCGATCACTGAAGCTTTCTTT CAHTPGPITEAFF . TRBV28 . TRBJ1-1
TGTGCCAGCAGCTTGGAGGCGGGGCTGTATTCACCCCTCCACTTT CASSLEAGLYSPLHF . TRBV5-6 . TRBJ1-6
TGTGCCAGCAGTGACCCGACAGACCTAGGAGCTTTCTTT CASSDPTDLGAFF . TRBV6-1 . TRBJ1-1
TGTGCCAGCTCATCGTATGACGGGGAGCTGTTTTTT CASSSYDGELFF . TRBV18 few TRBJ2-2
TGTGCCACCAGAGGACAGGGGACGACTGAAGCTTTCTTT CATRGQGTTEAFF TRBD1 TRBV19 . TRBJ1-1
TGCAGCGGCTCTAGCGGGAGGTACAATGAGCAGTTCTTC CSGSSGRYNEQFF TRBD2 TRBV29-1 . TRBJ2-1
TGTGCCAGCAGCTTGATGACGGGAGGGCCCGTCGAGCAGTACTTC CASSLMTGGPVEQYF TRBD2 TRBV5-6 once TRBJ2-7
TGTGCCAGCAGTTATGGGGGGAACACTGAAGCTTTCTTT CASSYGGNTEAFF . TRBV6-5 . TRBJ1-1
TGCAGTGCTAGTACACCGGGACAGGGATCTGGAACTGAAGCTTTCTTT CSASTPGQGSGTEAFF TRBD1 TRBV20-1 . TRBJ1-1
TGTGCCAGCAGCTTTGCAGCAGCAGATACGCAGTATTTT CASSFAAADTQYF . TRBV7-3 . TRBJ2-3
TGCGCCAGCAGTCCCGACAGGGGGAGCTCCTACGAGCAGTACTTC CASSPDRGSSYEQYF TRBD1 TRBV10-1 . TRBJ2-7
TGTGCCACCAGCCCGTACGCATTAGAAGAGACCCAGTACTTC CATSPYALEETQYF . TRBV15 . TRBJ2-5
TGTGCCAGTGAAAGGGGACAGGGGAGATACACCGGGGAGCTGTTTTTT CASERGQGRYTGELFF TRBD1 TRBV19 . TRBJ2-2
TGTGCCAGCAGCTTATCAGGACAGTCTGGGGAGACCCAGTACTTC CASSLSGQSGETQYF . TRBV7-7 . TRBJ2-5
TGTGCCAGCAGCTTAGGCCGGGGAAAATGGGAGACCCAGTACTTC CASSLGRGKWETQYF . TRBV7-9 . TRBJ2-5
TGTGCCAGTCACAGGGTCGGGGAGACCCAGTACTTC CASHRVGETQYF . TRBV2 few TRBJ2-5
TGTGCCAGCAGCTTAGACCTAGCGGGGGGACCCTACAATGAGCAGTTCTTC CASSLDLAGGPYNEQFF TRBD2 TRBV7-9 . TRBJ2-1
TGTGCCAGCAGCCAAGATCTAAAGGAGGCATGGGATGAGCAGTTCTTC CASSQDLKEAWDEQFF . TRBV4-2 . TRBJ2-1
TGTGCCAGCGGACAGCTGCCAACCGGGGAGCTGTTTTTT CASGQLPTGELFF . TRBV27 . TRBJ2-2
TGTGCCAGCAGCTTAGATCCCGGACTTACATACAATGAGCAGTTCTTC CASSLDPGLTYNEQFF . TRBV11-2 . TRBJ2-1
TGTGCCAGCAGCTTCACCCCCTCTCCCCGGGGATCCGGGGAGCTGTTTTTT CASSFTPSPRGSGELFF . TRBV7-9 few TRBJ2-2
TGTGCCAGTCGTAGCCGCGAGACAGGGGGCTCTGGGGAGACCCAGTACTTC CASRSRETGGSGETQYF TRBD1 TRBV19 . TRBJ2-5
TGTGCCAGCAGGGGGACGGTTAGCAATCAGCCCCAGCATTTT CASRGTVSNQPQHF . TRBV2 . TRBJ1-5
TGCAGTGCTAGAGCACAAGAGACCCAGTACTTC CSARAQETQYF . TRBV20-1 . TRBJ2-5
TGTGCCAGCAGCTCCCAGGGAATCAATCAGCCCCAGCATTTT CASSSQGINQPQHF . TRBV27 . TRBJ1-5
TGTGCCAGCAGTTTCGTTGGCAGGGATAACTATGGCTACACCTTC CASSFVGRDNYGYTF . TRBV28 . TRBJ1-2
TGTGCCAGCAGTCCTAATGGGGGAGATACGCAGTATTTT CASSPNGGDTQYF . TRBV6-5 . TRBJ2-3
TGTGCCAGCAGCCTGGACAGGAACACTGAAGCTTTCTTT CASSLDRNTEAFF . TRBV7-6 once TRBJ1-1
TGTGCCAGCAGGGAAGCGGCCAGGAGCTCCTACGAGCAGTACTTC CASREAARSSYEQYF . TRBV6-1 . TRBJ2-7
TGTGCCACCAGTGGAAAGGGCGTCAATCAGCCCCAGCATTTT CATSGKGVNQPQHF . TRBV24-1 . TRBJ1-5
TGTGCCAGCAGTGATTTCGGGACAGCCAGCTACTATGGCTACACCTTC CASSDFGTASYYGYTF TRBD1 TRBV25-1 . TRBJ1-2
TGCGCCAGCAGCAGGGGGGACAACCAAGAGACCCAGTACTTC CASSRGDNQETQYF . TRBV4-1 . TRBJ2-5